This TCR beta chain was retrieved from a study of kidney transplant recipient with SARS-CoV-2 infection. TCRdb processed the reads anew with MiXCR; each CDR3 protein has one entry. The sample includes approximately 240,000 distinct CDR3 sequences, under 35% seen only once; the top ten take roughly 7%. Germline V gives CDR1 DFQATT, CDR2 SNEGSKA (reference sequence). The CDR3 extends over 15 amino acids. Trimming cost V 5 bases and J 0 bases, with 17 bases left between them. This clonotype was seen at least ten times. The J gene is TRBJ2-7, the V gene TRBV20-1, with a tentative D call TRBD2 (7 bases). The receptor's source is a young adult male patient who had COVID-19 and was a kidney transplant recipient. Some of the T cells may derive from the graft donor. The sample was a blood sample, taken at baseline and on day 111 from a kidney transplant recipient. CDR3 DNA: TGCAGTGCTCCGAAGGGGGGGGCTTCCTCCTACGAGCAGTACTTC. Its protein is CSAPKGGASSYEQYF.